This T cell receptor (beta chain) was captured in a study of cytotoxic CD8 clonotypes in ibrutinib-treated CLL. Here immunoSEQ multiplex PCR was the method, and the copy in TCRdb shows in-frame clones only, minus some. This table holds roughly 250,000 clones, under 80% found once. On this clone: Antigen specificity is unknown.

Study-wide points: Sampling schedules were unmatched across sustained-remission and progressing patients. Having risen at ibrutinib response, clonality had fallen back toward baseline by progression.

V was cut by 0 bases and J by 5 bases, with 11 bases left in between. From germline, CDR1 is KGHSH and CDR2 LQKENI. This CDR3 has 14 residues. The specimen comprised PBMCs, sampled after 24 months of ibrutinib treatment. The source of this sequence is a human donor with chronic lymphocytic leukemia. J is TRBJ2-7 and V is TRBV18; weak D call: TRBD1 (6 bases). The CDR3 DNA follows: TGTGCCAGCTCACCACCGGCACAGGGTGACGAGCAGTACTTC. This codes for CASSPPAQGDEQYF.